This TCR beta chain was observed in a study of CD8+ T cells in alopecia areata. Across the whole study: Tofacitinib therapy took 6 to 18 months; 6 months off drug came after. General observations from the study: Persistence in scalp and blood during tofacitinib was observed for many expanded lesional clones. Given one nonresponder, whether baseline CD8+ expansion relates to response remains uncertain.

The CDR3 consists of 14 residues. Trimming cost V 3 bases and J 4 bases, with 12 bases left between them. Germline V gene sequence: CDR1 MNHNS, CDR2 SASEGT. cDNA prepared by RNA extraction and subsequent reverse transcription served as the template for sequencing. Libraries were prepared by immunoSEQ multiplex PCR; TCRdb keeps only in-frame clonotypes and omits some of them. The sample records around 110,000 clones, less than 90% being singletons. For this clone: Its antigen is still unknown.

The treatment denotes: oral pan-JAK inhibitor, 5-10 mg twice daily. Alopecia areata patients had lesional scalp punch biopsies and peripheral blood taken from them. Sequences were derived from CD8+ T cells sorted from blood, sampled at week 24, from a patient treated with tofacitinib. The TCR originated in a human donor with alopecia areata. The chain links TRBV6-1 to TRBJ1-1; D may be TRBD1 (6 bases). CDR3 amino acids: CASSEGGTRTEAFF. The CDR3 DNA reads as TGTGCCAGCAGTGAGGGGGGCACGCGCACTGAAGCTTTCTTT.